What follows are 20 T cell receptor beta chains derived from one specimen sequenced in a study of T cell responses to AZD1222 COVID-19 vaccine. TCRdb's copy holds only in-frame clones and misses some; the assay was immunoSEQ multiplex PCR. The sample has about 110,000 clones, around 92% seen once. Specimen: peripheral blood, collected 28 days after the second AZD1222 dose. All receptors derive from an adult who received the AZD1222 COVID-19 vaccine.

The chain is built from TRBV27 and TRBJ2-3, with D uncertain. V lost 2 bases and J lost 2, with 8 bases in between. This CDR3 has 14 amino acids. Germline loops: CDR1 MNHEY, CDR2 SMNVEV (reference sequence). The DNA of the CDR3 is TGTGCCAGCAGTTTAAGAAGAAACACAGATACGCAGTATTTT. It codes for CASSLRRNTDTQYF.

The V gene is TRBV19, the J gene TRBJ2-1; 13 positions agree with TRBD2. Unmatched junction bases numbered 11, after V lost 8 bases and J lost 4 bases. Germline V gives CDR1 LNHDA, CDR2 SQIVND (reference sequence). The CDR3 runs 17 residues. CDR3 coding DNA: TGTGCCAGTGCCAATTGGGGACTAGCGGGACTTTACAATGAGCAGTTCTTC. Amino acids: CASANWGLAGLYNEQFF.

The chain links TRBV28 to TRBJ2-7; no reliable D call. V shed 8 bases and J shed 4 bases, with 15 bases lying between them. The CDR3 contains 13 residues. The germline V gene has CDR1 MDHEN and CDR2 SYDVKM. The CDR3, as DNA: TGTGCCAGCTGGGCACAGAACCCTTACGAGCAGTACTTC. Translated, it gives CASWAQNPYEQYF.

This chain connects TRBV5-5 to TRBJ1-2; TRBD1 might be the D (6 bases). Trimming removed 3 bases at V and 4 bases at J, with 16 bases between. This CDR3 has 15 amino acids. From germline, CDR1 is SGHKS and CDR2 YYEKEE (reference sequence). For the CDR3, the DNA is TGTGCCAGCAGCTCCAGACAGGAACCCTTCTATGGCTACACCTTC. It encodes CASSSRQEPFYGYTF.

The DNA for the CDR3 is TGTGCCAGCATGAGGGATTCCTCCTCCTACGAGCAGTACTTC. Its protein product is CASMRDSSSYEQYF. J is TRBJ2-7 and V is TRBV2, with TRBD2 as a possible D gene (5 bases). CDR1 and CDR2 from the germline V gene are SNHLY and FYNNEI. CDR3 length: 14 amino acids. V was cut by 7 bases and J by 0 bases, with 13 bases left in between. The full variable domain, its missing parts supplied by reference TRBV2 and TRBJ2-7, is EPEVTQTPSHQVTQMGQEVILRCVPISNHLYFYWYRQILGQKVEFLVSFYNNEISEKSEIFDDQFSVERPDGSNFTLKIRSTKLEDSAMYFCASMRDSSSYEQYFGPGTRLTVT.

The CDR3 nucleotides are TGTGCCAGCAGCGTAGGAGGGGGCGAACTGTTTTTT. Residues: CASSVGGGELFF. The chain has TRBV9 and TRBJ1-4, with 7 bases lining up with TRBD1. The CDR3 covers 12 residues. From germline, CDR1 is SGDLS and CDR2 YYNGEE. Trimming took 0 bases from V and 12 from J; bases not matched to a gene: 2.

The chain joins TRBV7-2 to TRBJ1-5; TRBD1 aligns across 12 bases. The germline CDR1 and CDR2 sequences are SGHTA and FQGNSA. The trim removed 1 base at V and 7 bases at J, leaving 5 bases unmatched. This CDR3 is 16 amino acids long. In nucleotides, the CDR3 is TGTGCCAGCAGCTTAGGGGGACAGGGGGCGGGACAGCCCCAGCATTTT. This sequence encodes CASSLGGQGAGQPQHF. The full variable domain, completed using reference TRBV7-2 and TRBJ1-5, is GAGVSQSPSNKVTEKGKDVELRCDPISGHTALYWYRQSLGQGLEFLIYFQGNSAPDKSGLPSDRFSAERTGGSVSTLTIQRTQQEDSAVYLCASSLGGQGAGQPQHFGDGTRLSIL.

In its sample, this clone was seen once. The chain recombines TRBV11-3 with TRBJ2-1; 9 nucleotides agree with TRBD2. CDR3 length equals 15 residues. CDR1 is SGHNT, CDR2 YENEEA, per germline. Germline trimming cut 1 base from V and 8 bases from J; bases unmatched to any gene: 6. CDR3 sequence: CASSLGSSGNYEQFF. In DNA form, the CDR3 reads TGTGCCAGCAGCTTAGGTTCTAGCGGGAACTATGAGCAGTTCTTC.

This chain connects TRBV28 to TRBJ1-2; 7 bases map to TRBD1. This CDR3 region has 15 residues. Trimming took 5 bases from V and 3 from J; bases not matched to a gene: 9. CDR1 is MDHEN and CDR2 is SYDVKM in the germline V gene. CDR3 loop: CASSLTGLSHYGYTF. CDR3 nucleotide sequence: TGTGCCAGCAGTCTGACAGGGTTGTCTCACTATGGCTACACCTTC.

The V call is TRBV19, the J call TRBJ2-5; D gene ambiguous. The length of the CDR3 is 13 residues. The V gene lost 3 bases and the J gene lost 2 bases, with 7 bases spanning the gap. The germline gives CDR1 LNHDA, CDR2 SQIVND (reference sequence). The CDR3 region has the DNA TGTGCCAGTAGTATTGGGCCACAAGAGACCCAGTACTTC. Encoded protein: CASSIGPQETQYF.

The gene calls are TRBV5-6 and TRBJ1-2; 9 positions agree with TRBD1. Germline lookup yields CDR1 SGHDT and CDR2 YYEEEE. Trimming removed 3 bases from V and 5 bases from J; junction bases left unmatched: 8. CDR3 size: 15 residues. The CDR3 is CASSSTGTGIYGYTF. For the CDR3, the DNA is TGTGCCAGCAGCTCGACCGGGACAGGGATATATGGCTACACCTTC. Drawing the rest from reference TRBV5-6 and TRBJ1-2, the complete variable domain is DAGVTQSPTHLIKTRGQQVTLRCSPKSGHDTVSWYQQALGQGPQFIFQYYEEEERQRGNFPDRFSGHQFPNYSSELNVNALLLGDSALYLCASSSTGTGIYGYTFGSGTRLTVV.

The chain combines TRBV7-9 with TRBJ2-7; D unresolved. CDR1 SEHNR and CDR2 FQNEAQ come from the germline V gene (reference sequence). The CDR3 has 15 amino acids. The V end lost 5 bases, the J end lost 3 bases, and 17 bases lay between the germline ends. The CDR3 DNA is TGTGCCAGCAGCCAGGCGAAAGGAGTGGACTACGAGCAGTACTTC. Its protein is CASSQAKGVDYEQYF.

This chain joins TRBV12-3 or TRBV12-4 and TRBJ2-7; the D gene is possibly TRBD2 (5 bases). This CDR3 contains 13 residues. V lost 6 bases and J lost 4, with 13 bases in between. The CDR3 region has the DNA TGTGCCAGCAGCCGCAAAGGAGGATACGAGCAGTACTTC. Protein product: CASSRKGGYEQYF.

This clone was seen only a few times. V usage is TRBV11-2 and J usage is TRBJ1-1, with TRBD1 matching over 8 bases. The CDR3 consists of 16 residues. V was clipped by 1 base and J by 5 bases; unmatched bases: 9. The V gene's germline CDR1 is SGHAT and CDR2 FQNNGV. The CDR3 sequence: CASSLVGSRGHTEAFF. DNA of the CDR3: TGTGCCAGCAGCTTAGTCGGTTCCAGGGGGCATACTGAAGCTTTCTTT.

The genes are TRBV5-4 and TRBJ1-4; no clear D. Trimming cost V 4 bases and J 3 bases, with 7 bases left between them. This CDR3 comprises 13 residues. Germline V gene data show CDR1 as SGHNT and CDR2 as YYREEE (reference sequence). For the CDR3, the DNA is TGTGCCAGCAGCCGGGTTTCTAATGAAAAACTGTTTTTT. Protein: CASSRVSNEKLFF.

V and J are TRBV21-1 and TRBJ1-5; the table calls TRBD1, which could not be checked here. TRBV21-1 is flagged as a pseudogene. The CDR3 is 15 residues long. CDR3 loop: CASTPGQNSNQPQHF. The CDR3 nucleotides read TGTGCCAGCACCCCTGGACAAAATAGCAATCAGCCCCAGCATTTT.

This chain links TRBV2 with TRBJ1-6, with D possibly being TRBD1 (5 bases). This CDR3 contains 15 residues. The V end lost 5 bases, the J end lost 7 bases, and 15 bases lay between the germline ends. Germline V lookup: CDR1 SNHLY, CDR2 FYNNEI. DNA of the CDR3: TGTGCCAGCAGTCCCGCAGGGAATGGGAATTCACCCCTCCACTTT. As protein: CASSPAGNGNSPLHF.

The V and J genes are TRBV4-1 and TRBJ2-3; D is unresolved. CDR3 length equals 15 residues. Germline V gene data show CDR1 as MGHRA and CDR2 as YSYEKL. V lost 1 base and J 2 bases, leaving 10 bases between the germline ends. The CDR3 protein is CASSQGRSITDTQYF. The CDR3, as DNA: TGCGCCAGCAGCCAAGGACGATCCATCACAGATACGCAGTATTTT.

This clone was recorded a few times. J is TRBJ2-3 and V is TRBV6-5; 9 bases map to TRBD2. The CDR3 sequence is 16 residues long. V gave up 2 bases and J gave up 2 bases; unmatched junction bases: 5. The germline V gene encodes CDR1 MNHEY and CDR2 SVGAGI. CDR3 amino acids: CASSYISGGPTDTQYF. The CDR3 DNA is TGTGCCAGCAGTTACATAAGCGGGGGGCCCACAGATACGCAGTATTTT.

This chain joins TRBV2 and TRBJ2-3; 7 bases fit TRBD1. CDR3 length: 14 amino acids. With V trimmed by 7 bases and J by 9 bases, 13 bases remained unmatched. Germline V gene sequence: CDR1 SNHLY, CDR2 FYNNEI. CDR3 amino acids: CASNAQRGLGTQYF. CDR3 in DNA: TGTGCCAGCAATGCTCAAAGGGGGCTAGGAACGCAGTATTTT.